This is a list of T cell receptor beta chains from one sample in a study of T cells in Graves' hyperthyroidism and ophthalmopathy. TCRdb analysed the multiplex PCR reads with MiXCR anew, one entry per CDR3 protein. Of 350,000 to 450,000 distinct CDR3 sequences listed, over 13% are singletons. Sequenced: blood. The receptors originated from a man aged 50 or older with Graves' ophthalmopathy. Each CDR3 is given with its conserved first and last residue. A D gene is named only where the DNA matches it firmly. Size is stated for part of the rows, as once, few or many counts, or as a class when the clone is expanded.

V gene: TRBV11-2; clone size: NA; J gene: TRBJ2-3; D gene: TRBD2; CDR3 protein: CASSLSGTSGSTDTQYF; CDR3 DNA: TGTGCCAGCAGCTTAAGCGGGACTAGCGGGAGCACAGATACGCAGTATTTT
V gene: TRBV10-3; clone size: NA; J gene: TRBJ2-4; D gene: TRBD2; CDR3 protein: CAISEPLGLAGADKNIQYF; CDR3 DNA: TGTGCCATCAGTGAGCCCCTGGGACTAGCGGGAGCGGACAAAAACATTCAGTACTTC
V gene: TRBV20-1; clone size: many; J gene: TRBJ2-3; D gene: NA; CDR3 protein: CSARDEGPDTQYF; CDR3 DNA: TGCAGTGCTAGAGATGAGGGTCCAGATACGCAGTATTTT
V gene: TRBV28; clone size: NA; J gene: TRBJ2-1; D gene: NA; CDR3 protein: CASSGGLNNEQFF; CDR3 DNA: TGTGCCAGCAGTGGGGGACTTAACAATGAGCAGTTCTTC
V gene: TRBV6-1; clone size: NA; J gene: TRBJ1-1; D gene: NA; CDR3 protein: CASRIDQGLQNTEAFF; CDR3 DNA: TGTGCCAGCAGAATAGATCAGGGGTTGCAGAACACTGAAGCTTTCTTT
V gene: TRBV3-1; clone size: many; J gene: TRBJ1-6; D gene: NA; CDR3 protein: CASSRGGSGLPHF; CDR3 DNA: TGTGCCAGCAGCAGAGGAGGGTCAGGACTCCCCCACTTT
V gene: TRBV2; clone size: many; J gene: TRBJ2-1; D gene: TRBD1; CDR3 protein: CASRETGGSYNEQFF; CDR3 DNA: TGTGCCAGCAGAGAGACAGGGGGGTCCTACAATGAGCAGTTCTTC
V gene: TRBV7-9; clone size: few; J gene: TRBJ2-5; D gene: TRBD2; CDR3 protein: CASTDIAPGLAGQETQYF; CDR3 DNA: TGTGCCAGCACCGACATTGCACCGGGACTAGCGGGCCAAGAGACCCAGTACTTC
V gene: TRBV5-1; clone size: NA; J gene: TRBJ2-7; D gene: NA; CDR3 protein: CASSLGFTYEQYF; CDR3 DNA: TGCGCCAGCAGCTTGGGCTTTACCTACGAGCAGTACTTC
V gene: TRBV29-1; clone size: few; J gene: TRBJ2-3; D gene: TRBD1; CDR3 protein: CSGTGDSSTDTQYF; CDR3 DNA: TGCAGCGGGACAGGGGACTCCTCCACAGATACGCAGTATTTT
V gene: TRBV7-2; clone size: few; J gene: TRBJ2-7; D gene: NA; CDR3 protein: CASSSRATGPYEQYF; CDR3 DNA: TGTGCCAGCAGCAGTCGGGCCACAGGACCGTACGAGCAGTACTTC
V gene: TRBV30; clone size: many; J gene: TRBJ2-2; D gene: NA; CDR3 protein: CVGRSRGDTGELFF; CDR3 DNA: TGTGTCGGGAGGTCCAGGGGGGATACCGGGGAGCTGTTTTTT
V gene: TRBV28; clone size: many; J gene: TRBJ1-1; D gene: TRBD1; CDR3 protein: CASSTAGQGGTEAFF; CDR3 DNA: TGTGCCAGCAGTACCGCCGGACAGGGAGGGACTGAAGCTTTCTTT
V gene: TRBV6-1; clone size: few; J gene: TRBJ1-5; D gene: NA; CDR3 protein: CASTTPGGNQPQHF; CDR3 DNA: TGTGCCAGCACCACCCCGGGGGGGAATCAGCCCCAGCATTTT
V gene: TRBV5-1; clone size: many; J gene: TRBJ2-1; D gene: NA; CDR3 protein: CASSLAETRFEREQFF; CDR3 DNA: TGCGCCAGCAGCTTGGCCGAGACTAGATTTGAGCGTGAGCAGTTCTTC
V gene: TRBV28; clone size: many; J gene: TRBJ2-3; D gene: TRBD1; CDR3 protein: CASGSRTGGGTDTQYF; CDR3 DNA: TGTGCCAGCGGTAGCCGGACAGGGGGAGGCACAGATACGCAGTATTTT
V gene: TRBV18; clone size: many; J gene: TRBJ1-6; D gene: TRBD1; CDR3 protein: CASSPPRQGALGSPLHF; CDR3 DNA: TGTGCCAGCTCACCACCCCGCCAGGGGGCGCTGGGGTCACCCCTCCACTTT
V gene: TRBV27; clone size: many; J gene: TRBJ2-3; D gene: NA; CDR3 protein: CASSLGGIVDTQYF; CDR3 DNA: TGTGCCAGCAGTTTGGGCGGGATAGTAGATACGCAGTATTTT
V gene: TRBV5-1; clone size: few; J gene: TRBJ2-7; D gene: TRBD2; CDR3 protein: CASSLDGSGTNYEQYF; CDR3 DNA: TGCGCCAGCAGCTTGGATGGGTCCGGGACTAACTACGAGCAGTACTTC
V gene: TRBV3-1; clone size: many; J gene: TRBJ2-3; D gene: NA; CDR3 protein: CASSQDGLTDTQYF; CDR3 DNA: TGTGCCAGCAGCCAAGATGGTTTGACAGATACGCAGTATTTT
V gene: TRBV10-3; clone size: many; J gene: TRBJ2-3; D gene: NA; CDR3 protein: CAISDLKGSETSTDTQYF; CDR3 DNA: TGTGCCATCAGTGACCTCAAGGGGAGTGAAACTAGCACAGATACGCAGTATTTT
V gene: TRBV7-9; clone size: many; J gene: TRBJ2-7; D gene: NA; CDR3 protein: CASSAFSGGAAEQYF; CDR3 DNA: TGTGCCAGCAGCGCGTTTAGCGGTGGGGCCGCCGAGCAGTACTTC
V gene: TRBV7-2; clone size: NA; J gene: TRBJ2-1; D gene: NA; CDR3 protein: CASSPEGRPYNEQFF; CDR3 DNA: TGTGCCAGCAGCCCTGAGGGACGACCCTACAATGAGCAGTTCTTC
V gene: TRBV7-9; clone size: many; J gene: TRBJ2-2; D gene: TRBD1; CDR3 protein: CASRQGPPGTGELFF; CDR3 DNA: TGTGCCAGCAGACAGGGGCCACCGGGAACCGGGGAGCTGTTTTTT
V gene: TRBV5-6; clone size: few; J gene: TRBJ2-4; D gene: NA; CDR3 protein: CASSLGVGAGAKNIQYF; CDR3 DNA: TGTGCCAGCAGCTTGGGGGTGGGGGCAGGCGCCAAAAACATTCAGTACTTC
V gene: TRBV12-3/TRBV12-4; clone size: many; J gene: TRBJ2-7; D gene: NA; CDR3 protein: CASTTSMSGSEQYF; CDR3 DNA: TGTGCCAGCACCACCTCCATGTCCGGGAGCGAGCAGTACTTC
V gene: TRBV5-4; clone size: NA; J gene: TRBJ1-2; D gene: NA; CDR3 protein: CASSAGREKDYGYTF; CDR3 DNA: TGTGCCAGCAGCGCCGGCAGGGAGAAGGACTATGGCTACACCTTC
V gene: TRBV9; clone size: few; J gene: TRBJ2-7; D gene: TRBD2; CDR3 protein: CASSVVRRREGRVSYYEQYF; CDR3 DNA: TGTGCCAGCAGCGTAGTTCGGCGGCGGGAGGGCCGGGTCTCCTACTACGAGCAGTACTTC
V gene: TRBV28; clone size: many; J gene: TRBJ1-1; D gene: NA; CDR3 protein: CASIRSGIGTEAFF; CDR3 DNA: TGTGCCAGCATCCGATCAGGGATAGGCACTGAAGCTTTCTTT
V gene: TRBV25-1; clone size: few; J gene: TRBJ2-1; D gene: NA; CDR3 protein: CASSSRGLIAGVGEQFF; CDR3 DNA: TGTGCCAGCAGTTCCAGGGGGCTTATAGCGGGAGTAGGTGAGCAGTTCTTC
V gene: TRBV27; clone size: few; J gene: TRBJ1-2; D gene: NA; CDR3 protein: CASSEVGSGYTF; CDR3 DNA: TGTGCCAGCAGTGAAGTGGGGAGCGGCTACACCTTC
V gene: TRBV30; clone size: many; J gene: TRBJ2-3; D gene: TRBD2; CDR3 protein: CAAIVAGTPDTQYF; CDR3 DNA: TGTGCCGCCATTGTAGCGGGAACTCCAGATACGCAGTATTTT
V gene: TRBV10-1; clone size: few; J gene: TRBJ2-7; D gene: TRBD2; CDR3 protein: CASSESLLAGYEQYF; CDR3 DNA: TGCGCCAGCAGTGAGTCGCTTCTAGCGGGCTACGAGCAGTACTTC
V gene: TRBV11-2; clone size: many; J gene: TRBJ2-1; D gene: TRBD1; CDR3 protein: CASSLFPETGGSSSYNEQFF; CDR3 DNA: TGTGCCAGCAGCTTATTTCCTGAGACAGGGGGCTCCAGCTCCTACAATGAGCAGTTCTTC
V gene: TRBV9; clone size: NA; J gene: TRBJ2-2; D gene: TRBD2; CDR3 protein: CASSPIASGGDTGELFF; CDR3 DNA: TGTGCCAGCAGCCCCATTGCTAGCGGAGGGGACACCGGGGAGCTGTTTTTT
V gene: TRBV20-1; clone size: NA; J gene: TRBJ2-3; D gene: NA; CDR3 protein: CSASYRTEESTDTQYF; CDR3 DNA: TGCAGTGCTAGCTACAGGACGGAGGAGAGCACAGATACGCAGTATTTT
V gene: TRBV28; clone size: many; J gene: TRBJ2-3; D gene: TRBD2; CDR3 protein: CASSSPARESTDTQYF; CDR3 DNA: TGTGCCAGCAGTTCCCCTGCGCGGGAGAGCACAGATACGCAGTATTTT
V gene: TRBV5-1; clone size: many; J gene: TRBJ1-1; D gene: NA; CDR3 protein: CASSLAGRDSHEAFF; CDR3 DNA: TGCGCCAGCAGCTTGGCTGGCAGGGATTCCCATGAAGCTTTCTTT
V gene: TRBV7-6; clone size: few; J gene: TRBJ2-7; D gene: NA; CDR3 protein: CASSLSPGRTSYEQYF; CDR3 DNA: TGTGCCAGCAGCTTAAGCCCCGGACGCACCTCCTACGAGCAGTACTTC
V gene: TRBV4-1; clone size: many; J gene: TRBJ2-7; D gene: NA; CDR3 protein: CASSRAAARGGDEQYF; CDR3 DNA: TGCGCCAGCAGCCGAGCGGCGGCGCGGGGAGGCGACGAGCAGTACTTC
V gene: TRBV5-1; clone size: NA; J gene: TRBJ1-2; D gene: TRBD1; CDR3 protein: CASSLLAGGDSYGYTF; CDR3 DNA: TGCGCCAGCAGCTTGCTAGCAGGGGGCGATTCCTATGGCTACACCTTC
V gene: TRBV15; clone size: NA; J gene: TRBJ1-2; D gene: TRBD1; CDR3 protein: CATSKIDRAGGYTF; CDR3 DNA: TGTGCCACCAGCAAAATTGACAGGGCTGGTGGCTACACCTTC
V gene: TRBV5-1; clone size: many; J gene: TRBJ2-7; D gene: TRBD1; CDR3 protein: CASSFRTGRNDEQYF; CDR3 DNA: TGCGCCAGCAGCTTTAGGACAGGGAGGAACGACGAGCAGTACTTC
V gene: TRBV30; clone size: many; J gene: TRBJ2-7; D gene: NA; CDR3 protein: CAWSIRTEQYF; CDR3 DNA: TGTGCCTGGAGTATACGGACCGAGCAGTACTTC
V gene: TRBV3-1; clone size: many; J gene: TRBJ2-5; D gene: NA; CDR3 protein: CASSQASRWETQYF; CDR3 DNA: TGTGCCAGCAGCCAGGCGTCGAGGTGGGAGACCCAGTACTTC
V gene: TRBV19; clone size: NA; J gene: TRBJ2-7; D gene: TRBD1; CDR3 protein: CASSTRDRIGEQYF; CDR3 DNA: TGTGCCAGTAGTACCCGGGACAGGATCGGGGAGCAGTACTTC